A single T cell receptor beta chain is shown here with its context. The entry originates in a study of sequential checkpoint blockade in melanoma. For the study at large: Randomization was 1:1 between first-line nivolumab→ipilimumab and ipilimumab→nivolumab.

The assay was immunoSEQ multiplex PCR, and TCRdb's table has in-frame clones only and misses some. The data hold 9,500 to 12,000 clones, with 50% to 65% observed a single time. The treatment was: randomized to nivolumab then ipilimumab (arm A) or the reverse (arm B). From thawed PBMCs, live CD3+CD8+ cells negative for CD19 and CD56 were sorted. Sequencing used CD8+ T cells sorted from blood (inferred from file names), obtained from a patient given nivolumab and ipilimumab in sequence. The TCR was taken from a human donor with melanoma.

The CDR3 DNA reads as TGTGCCAGCAGTTTAACAGGGTACTCTGGAAACACCATATATTTT. Residues: CASSLTGYSGNTIYF. The rearrangement links TRBV6-5 to TRBJ1-3, with TRBD1 as a possible D gene (6 bases). The CDR3 length is 15 residues. V dropped 4 bases and J dropped 0 bases, with 10 bases sitting between them. Germline loops: CDR1 MNHEY, CDR2 SVGAGI.